A single sample gave rise to the 11 T cell receptor beta chains below, sequenced in a study of T cell repertoires in cytomegalovirus infection. These receptors lack a known antigen. MiXCR was run by TCRdb on the reads, yielding one entry per CDR3 protein. The table shows 45,000 to 55,000 distinct CDR3 sequences, with about 20% occurring only once. This material consisted of CD8+ T cells from cultured PBMCs, taken from culture after CMV antigen stimulation. The origin of the receptors is a human donor in good health (CMV status not recorded). Some clones in this sample may be carry-over from other donors' samples.

This clonotype was counted many times. The chain's CDR3 is CASSLAETQYF. The CDR3 DNA reads TGTGCCAGCAGCTTAGCAGAGACCCAGTACTTC. The V and J genes are TRBV7-2 and TRBJ2-5; D not resolved. The CDR3 runs 11 residues. Per the germline V gene, CDR1 is SGHTA and CDR2 is FQGNSA. The V gene lost 0 bases and the J gene lost 4 bases, with 0 bases spanning the gap.

V gene TRBV19 combines with J gene TRBJ1-1; no clear D. The V end lost 3 bases, the J end lost 7 bases, and 12 bases lay between the germline ends. CDR3 length: 13 residues. Germline assignment: CDR1 LNHDA and CDR2 SQIVND (reference sequence). CDR3 DNA sequence: TGTGCCAGTAGTATCTTCGGAGGGTATGAAGCTTTCTTT. Protein product: CASSIFGGYEAFF.

The gene calls are TRBV6-6 and TRBJ2-7; no clear D. Germline-derived CDR1 and CDR2 are MNHNY and SVGAGI (reference sequence). CDR3 length: 14 amino acids. V was trimmed by 0 bases and J by 2 bases, leaving 8 bases between them. The CDR3 DNA reads as TGTGCCAGCAGTTACTCGGCCAGACCCTACGAGCAGTACTTC. Its protein is CASSYSARPYEQYF.

The V call is TRBV25-1, the J call TRBJ2-7; D unresolved. Between the trimmed V and J ends, which lost 4 bases and 6 bases, there was a span of 13 bases. The CDR3 consists of 13 residues. Germline V gives CDR1 MGHDK, CDR2 SYGVNS. The CDR3 DNA follows: TGTGCCAGCAGTGTCGCAGTGGGGTCCGAGCAGTACTTC. It specifies CASSVAVGSEQYF.

The chain recombines TRBV7-7 with TRBJ2-6, with 7 bases that match TRBD1. The V gene's germline CDR1 is SSHAT and CDR2 FNYEAQ (reference sequence). This CDR3 contains 16 residues. V lost 5 bases, J lost 2 bases, and 6 bases stayed unmatched. CDR3 sequence (DNA): TGTGCCAGCAGCCCGACAGGGCTTGCTGGGGCCAACGTCCTGACTTTC. Protein: CASSPTGLAGANVLTF.

This sequence joins TRBV6-5 and TRBJ1-1; D unresolved. Germline-derived CDR1 and CDR2 are MNHEY and SVGAGI. Deletions cut 0 bases from V and 1 base from J, with 6 bases between. CDR3 size: 14 residues. The DNA for the CDR3 is TGTGCCAGCAGTTACTCGTGCAGGAACACTGAAGCTTTCTTT. Its protein is CASSYSCRNTEAFF.

The V and J genes are TRBV20-1 and TRBJ2-3, with a tentative D call TRBD2 (6 bases). Germline CDR1 reads DFQATT; CDR2 reads SNEGSKA (reference sequence). V lost 6 bases to trimming and J lost 4 bases, with 17 bases between them. The CDR3 spans 14 residues. CDR3 amino acids: CSAKDGGGADTQYF. DNA of the CDR3: TGCAGTGCCAAGGACGGGGGAGGCGCAGATACGCAGTATTTT.

There are a few counts of this clonotype. The genes are TRBV7-2 and TRBJ1-5, with D possibly matching TRBD1 (5 bases). The CDR3 sequence is 14 residues long. The V gene's germline CDR1 is SGHTA and CDR2 FQGNSA. Trimming removed 0 bases at V and 6 bases at J, with 9 bases between. The CDR3 DNA follows: TGTGCCAGCAGCTTAGCGGGAGGGGTTCAGCCCCAGCATTTT. This translates into CASSLAGGVQPQHF. The full variable domain, with the rest looked up from reference TRBV7-2 and TRBJ1-5, is GAGVSQSPSNKVTEKGKDVELRCDPISGHTALYWYRQSLGQGLEFLIYFQGNSAPDKSGLPSDRFSAERTGGSVSTLTIQRTQQEDSAVYLCASSLAGGVQPQHFGDGTRLSIL.

This clonotype was seen more than once but under ten times. This chain joins TRBV27 and TRBJ2-1; D is possibly TRBD2 (7 bases). Trimming removed 2 bases at V and 6 bases at J, with 17 bases between. The germline gives CDR1 MNHEY, CDR2 SMNVEV (reference sequence). The CDR3 runs to 16 residues. CDR3 DNA: TGTGCCAGCAGTTTACATCTGAGGGGAGGGGGCAATGAGCAGTTCTTC. Protein product: CASSLHLRGGGNEQFF.

A note on this clonotype: A single base separates this from a much larger clone, so it may be a read error. This chain joins TRBV5-4 and TRBJ2-1; D gene uncertain. The ends were cut back, 1 base at V and 6 bases at J, with 11 bases in the middle. The germline CDR1 and CDR2 sequences are SGHNT and YYREEE (reference sequence). There are 14 residues in the CDR3. CDR3 amino acids: CASSLSWAGNEQFF. CDR3 sequence (DNA): TGTGCCAGCAGCTTGTCATGGGCAGGCAATGAGCAGTTCTTC.

The chain links TRBV27 to TRBJ2-2, with D perhaps TRBD2 (6 bases). This CDR3 is 14 amino acids long. CDR1 and CDR2 from the germline V gene are MNHEY and SMNVEV (reference sequence). V was cut by 4 bases and J by 4 bases, with 10 bases left in between. CDR3 residues: CASSWGGTTGELFF. CDR3 coding DNA: TGTGCCAGCAGTTGGGGCGGGACCACCGGGGAGCTGTTTTTT.